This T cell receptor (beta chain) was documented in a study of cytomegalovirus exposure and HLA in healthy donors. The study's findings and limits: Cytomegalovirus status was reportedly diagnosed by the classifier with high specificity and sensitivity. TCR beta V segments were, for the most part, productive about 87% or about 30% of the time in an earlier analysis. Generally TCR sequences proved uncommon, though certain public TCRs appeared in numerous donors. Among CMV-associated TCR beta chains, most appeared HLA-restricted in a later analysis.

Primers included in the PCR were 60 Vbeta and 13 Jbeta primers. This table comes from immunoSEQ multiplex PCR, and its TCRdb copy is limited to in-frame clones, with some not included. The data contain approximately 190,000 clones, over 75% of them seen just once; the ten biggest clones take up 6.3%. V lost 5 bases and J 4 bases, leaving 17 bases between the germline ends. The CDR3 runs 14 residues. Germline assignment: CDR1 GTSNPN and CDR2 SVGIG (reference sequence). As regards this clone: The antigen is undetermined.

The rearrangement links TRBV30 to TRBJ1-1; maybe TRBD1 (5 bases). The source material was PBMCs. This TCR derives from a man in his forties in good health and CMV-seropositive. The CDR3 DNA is TGTGCCTGGGACCCGGGACTAGGGGTCACTGAAGCTTTCTTT. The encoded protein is CAWDPGLGVTEAFF. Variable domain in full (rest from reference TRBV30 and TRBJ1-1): SQTIHQWPATLVQPVGSPLSLECTVEGTSNPNLYWYRQAAGRGLQLLFYSVGIGQISSEVPQNLSASRPQDRQFILSSKKLLLSDSGFYLCAWDPGLGVTEAFFGQGTRLTVV.